This T cell receptor (beta chain) is from a study of cytomegalovirus exposure and HLA in healthy donors. Points from the study as a whole: Investigators reported some 150 TCR beta chains as tied to cytomegalovirus.

This CDR3 contains 16 residues. V was trimmed by 8 bases and J by 1 base, leaving 20 bases between them. CDR1 is SNHLY and CDR2 is FYNNEI in the germline V gene. The donors belonged to the roughly 120-subject validation cohort, separate from the approximately 700-subject first cohort. Worth noting for this clone: Its specificity is not known.

Assay: immunoSEQ multiplex PCR; the TCRdb copy retains only in-frame clones and omits some. There are about 400,000 clones in the sample; about nine tenths occur only once, and roughly 0.75% lies in the top ten. The sample comprised PBMCs. The clonotype comes from a woman between 18 and 29 years old in good health and CMV-seronegative. This chain uses TRBV2 with TRBJ1-1; D is unclear. The CDR3 loop reads CASGRQGRSGNTEAFF. The CDR3 DNA reads as TGTGCCAGCGGTCGACAAGGGAGGAGCGGGAACACTGAAGCTTTCTTT.